This T cell receptor (beta chain) was identified during a study of blood T cell repertoires in COVID-19. Study details: Whether acute or convalescent, the COVID-19 samples came from the United States, Italy and Spain.

The authors' processing: The authors estimated nucleated cell counts from reference gene primer amplification. Sequenced by immunoSEQ multiplex PCR; TCRdb stores in-frame clones only, minus some. V and J calls plus clone size are reproduced from that table; the DNA served to infer D and trimming. The repertoire holds under 150,000 clones, around 80% seen once, with about 2.4% in the top ten. Each participant's cohort was designated according to participant-reported clinical history. This receptor was obtained from a man aged 35 to 55 with acute COVID-19. Sequenced sample: PBMCs or T cells enriched from blood (not recorded which).

Written as DNA, the CDR3 is TGTGCCAGCAGACGTCCCCGGAGGGCCGGCGACGAGCAGTACTTC. This codes for CASRRPRRAGDEQYF. The rearrangement links TRBV6-8 to TRBJ2-7; TRBD2 is a possible D gene (6 bases). Trimming removed 6 bases from V and 5 bases from J, with 20 bases in between. Germline V gene lookup returns CDR1 MNHGY and CDR2 SAAAGT. The CDR3 has 15 residues.